These 27 T cell receptor beta chains originate from one sample sequenced in a study of T cell repertoires in cytomegalovirus infection. TCRdb fed the reads into MiXCR, producing one record per CDR3 protein. The sample has around 740,000 distinct CDR3 sequences, less than 40% seen once. Sequenced material: PBMCs. The origin of the receptors is a human donor in good health (CMV status not recorded). Some clones in this sample may be carry-over from other donors' samples.

V gene TRBV9 combines with J gene TRBJ1-3, with 7 positions matching TRBD1. This CDR3 contains 17 residues. Germline V CDR1 and CDR2: SGDLS, YYNGEE. Trimming cost V 0 bases and J 0 bases; bases outside gene matches: 6. Here the CDR3 reads CASSVGTGGFSGNTIYF. The DNA of the CDR3 is TGTGCCAGCAGCGTAGGGACAGGAGGATTCTCTGGAAACACCATATATTTT.

The J gene is TRBJ1-1, the V gene TRBV5-1, with D unresolved. Trimming cost V 5 bases and J 1 base, with 9 bases left between them. CDR3 size: 13 residues. Germline V gene data show CDR1 as SGHRS and CDR2 as YFSETQ. CDR3 in DNA: TGCGCCAGCAGAAATGGCAGGAACACTGAAGCTTTCTTT. It yields the protein CASRNGRNTEAFF.

The sample holds a few counts of this clonotype. The rearrangement joins TRBV7-6 to TRBJ1-3; D possibly corresponds to TRBD1 (5 bases). The CDR3 contains 16 residues. CDR1 is SGHVS, CDR2 FNYEAQ, per germline. Trimming left V 1 base short and J 0 bases short, with 10 bases between. CDR3: CASSLGGPDSGNTIYF. The DNA for the CDR3 is TGTGCCAGCAGCTTAGGGGGACCGGACTCTGGAAACACCATATATTTT. The entire variable domain, with the rest obtained from reference TRBV7-6 and TRBJ1-3, is as follows: GAGVSQSPRYKVTKRGQDVALRCDPISGHVSLYWYRQALGQGPEFLTYFNYEAQQDKSGLPNDRFSAERPEGSISTLTIQRTEQRDSAMYRCASSLGGPDSGNTIYFGEGSWLTVV.

V is TRBV6-5 and J is TRBJ1-1; D remains ambiguous. This CDR3 is 14 amino acids long. V shed 9 bases and J shed 3 bases, with 17 bases lying between them. Germline assignment: CDR1 MNHEY and CDR2 SVGAGI. The CDR3 is CASLEVRKDTEAFF. CDR3 in DNA: TGTGCCAGTTTGGAAGTTCGAAAAGACACTGAAGCTTTCTTT.

As DNA, the CDR3 is TGTGCCAGCAGCCAAGATCAGGGATGGACAGTCAAAGCTAACTATGGCTACACCTTC. Translated, it gives CASSQDQGWTVKANYGYTF. V is TRBV3-1 and J is TRBJ1-2, with D maybe TRBD1 (6 bases). Trimming cost V 0 bases and J 0 bases, with 20 bases left between them. Germline-derived CDR1 and CDR2 are LGHDT and YNNKEL (reference sequence). The CDR3 loop spans 19 amino acids.

The V gene is TRBV20-1, the J gene TRBJ1-1; D gene ambiguous. The CDR3 has 13 residues. CDR1 is DFQATT and CDR2 is SNEGSKA in the germline V gene (reference sequence). The germline V and J ends were trimmed by 3 bases and 1 base, with 9 bases remaining between them. The CDR3: CSASWSENTEAFF. The CDR3 DNA reads as TGCAGTGCTAGTTGGTCAGAGAACACTGAAGCTTTCTTT.

The chain is built from TRBV12-3 or TRBV12-4 and TRBJ2-1; 7 nucleotides agree with TRBD2. The CDR3 covers 13 residues. V shed 3 bases and J 9 bases; nucleotides not matched to a gene: 5. CDR3 DNA sequence: TGTGCCAGCAGTTTGGCGGGAGCTGTTGAGCAGTTCTTC. Translation gives CASSLAGAVEQFF.

This clonotype was counted only a few times. The V call is TRBV11-1, the J call TRBJ2-2; TRBD1 is a possible D gene (6 bases). From germline, CDR1 is SGHAT and CDR2 FQDESV (reference sequence). V lost 5 bases, J lost 1 base, and 14 bases lay in between. This CDR3 region has 16 residues. The CDR3 is CASSHWMTGNTGELFF. The CDR3 DNA reads TGTGCCAGCAGCCATTGGATGACAGGGAACACCGGGGAGCTGTTTTTT.

CDR3 residues: CASSFRQGVRDTQYF. The DNA for the CDR3 is TGTGCCAGCAGCTTTCGACAGGGGGTACGGGATACGCAGTATTTT. The chain has TRBV11-2 and TRBJ2-3; 9 positions agree with TRBD1. V gave up 3 bases and J gave up 6 bases; unmatched junction bases: 7. The CDR3 totals 15 residues. Germline CDR1 and CDR2: SGHAT and FQNNGV.

The rearrangement joins TRBV29-1 to TRBJ2-1, with D hard to call. Germline loops: CDR1 SQVTM, CDR2 ANQGSEA. This CDR3 has 10 amino acids. V was trimmed by 3 bases and J by 9 bases, leaving 6 bases between them. This chain's CDR3 is CSVDRPEQFF. DNA for the CDR3: TGCAGCGTTGATAGGCCTGAGCAGTTCTTC.

This clonotype showed up just a few times. The CDR3 loop reads CASSLMVVAGHEQFF. For the CDR3, the DNA is TGTGCCAGCAGTCTCATGGTAGTAGCGGGGCATGAGCAGTTCTTC. The gene calls are TRBV7-2 and TRBJ2-1, with 8 bases lining up with TRBD2. Germline assignment: CDR1 SGHTA and CDR2 FQGNSA. The length of the CDR3 is 15 residues. Trimming cost V 6 bases and J 8 bases; bases outside gene matches: 12.

This chain links TRBV24-1 with TRBJ2-3; TRBD2 is a possible D gene (5 bases). Germline values: CDR1 KGHDR, CDR2 SFDVKD. The CDR3 contains 15 residues. Deletions cut 7 bases from V and 0 bases from J, with 13 bases between. The CDR3 DNA follows: TGTGCCACCAGGGAAGCAAGCGGTAGCACAGATACGCAGTATTTT. This translates into CATREASGSTDTQYF.

The sample holds many counts of this clonotype. The chain couples TRBV7-2 to TRBJ2-7, with 7 nucleotides matching TRBD1. The germline gives CDR1 SGHTA, CDR2 FQGNSA. Unmatched junction bases numbered 6, after V lost 1 base and J lost 0 bases. CDR3 length: 16 amino acids. In DNA, the CDR3 is TGTGCCAGCAGCTTAGTTACGGGACAGAGCTCCTACGAGCAGTACTTC. It translates to CASSLVTGQSSYEQYF.

This chain's CDR3 is CASSQDWGQPTHQAKYSPLHF. Written as DNA, the CDR3 is TGCGCCAGCAGCCAAGACTGGGGACAGCCGACCCATCAAGCGAAATATTCACCCCTCCACTTT. The V and J genes are TRBV4-1 and TRBJ1-6, with TRBD1 identical over 7 bases. Germline values: CDR1 MGHRA, CDR2 YSYEKL. This CDR3 comprises 21 residues. Unmatched junction bases numbered 22, after V lost 0 bases and J lost 8 bases.

The J gene is TRBJ1-1, the V gene TRBV30; no clear D gene. CDR3 length equals 11 residues. The germline CDR1 and CDR2 sequences are GTSNPN and SVGIG (reference sequence). Trimming took 4 bases from V and 3 from J, leaving 6 bases between them. This CDR3 reads CAWMEDTEAFF. The DNA of the CDR3 is TGTGCCTGGATGGAAGACACTGAAGCTTTCTTT.

In its sample, this clonotype was seen a few times. Sequence at one end of the junction differs from germline and may be a read error. The V and J genes are TRBV7-9 and TRBJ1-2, with 7 bases lining up with TRBD1. The CDR3 spans 11 residues. The V gene's germline CDR1 is SEHNR and CDR2 FQNEAQ (reference sequence). CDR3 bases: TGCGCGACACAAGGGGGCAATGGCTACACCTTC. Translated, it gives CATQGGNGYTF.

The CDR3 here is CASLHGGDNEQFF. Here the CDR3 DNA reads TGTGCCAGCCTCCACGGGGGGGACAATGAGCAGTTCTTC. The gene calls are TRBV3-1 and TRBJ2-1; 8 positions agree with TRBD2. CDR1 and CDR2 from the germline V gene are LGHDT and YNNKEL (reference sequence). This CDR3 has 13 amino acids. The ends lost 8 bases at V and 5 bases at J; junction bases unmatched: 5.

The chain recombines TRBV28 with TRBJ2-7; a weak D match, TRBD1 (6 bases). Germline loops: CDR1 MDHEN, CDR2 SYDVKM. CDR3 length equals 13 residues. With 8 bases removed from V and 5 bases from J, the gap between germline ends came to 16 bases. The CDR3 sequence is CASGGREGDEQYF. The DNA for the CDR3 is TGTGCCAGCGGGGGAAGAGAGGGGGACGAGCAGTACTTC.

This chain joins TRBV5-4 and TRBJ1-1; D not certain. The CDR3 runs to 13 residues. The V gene lost 4 bases and the J gene lost 9 bases, with 16 bases spanning the gap. Germline CDR1 SGHNT, CDR2 YYREEE (reference sequence). CDR3 bases: TGTGCCAGCAGCACTGAGGTCGGGAGAAAAGCTTTCTTT. This sequence encodes CASSTEVGRKAFF.

This clonotype was observed a few times. The CDR3 here is CSASQQVDGYTF. CDR3 nucleotides: TGCAGTGCTAGTCAGCAGGTAGATGGCTACACCTTC. The chain recombines TRBV20-1 with TRBJ1-2, with unresolved D. V was trimmed by 3 bases and J by 6 bases, leaving 11 bases between them. Germline V CDR1 and CDR2: DFQATT, SNEGSKA (reference sequence). The CDR3 consists of 12 residues.

The chain is built from TRBV28 and TRBJ1-1, with 9 bases aligning to TRBD1. Losses at the gene ends were 7 bases for V and 4 bases for J; bases not matched to a gene: 16. Germline values: CDR1 MDHEN, CDR2 SYDVKM. CDR3 length: 17 amino acids. The CDR3 sequence is CASTGQGIGFGVTEAFF. In DNA, the CDR3 is TGTGCCAGCACCGGACAGGGGATTGGGTTTGGGGTCACTGAAGCTTTCTTT.

For this clonotype: The CDR3 carries no conserved terminal phenylalanine or tryptophan, so it likely arises from a read error. The chain joins TRBV5-4 to TRBJ2-1; D is unresolved. V was cut by 0 bases and J by 12 bases, with 10 bases left in between. Looked up from germline, CDR1 is SGHNT and CDR2 is YYREEE (reference sequence). This CDR3 has 12 residues. This CDR3 reads CASSLERGWQFL. The CDR3 nucleotides read TGTGCCAGCAGCTTGGAGCGCGGTTGGCAGTTCTTA.

Comments on this clonotype: One end of the junction varies from germline; a read error may be responsible. This chain uses TRBV7-8 with TRBJ2-4; the D is unclear. Germline CDR1 is SGHVS and CDR2 is FQNEAQ. The CDR3 is 17 amino acids. As DNA, the CDR3 is TGTGCCAGAAGCTTCGGAGTAAGCGCGTTAGCCCAAAACATTCAGTACTTC. Protein product: CARSFGVSALAQNIQYF. Full variable domain (outside the CDR3, taken from reference TRBV7-8 and TRBJ2-4): GAGVSQSPRYKVAKRGQDVALRCDPISGHVSLFWYQQALGQGPEFLTYFQNEAQLDKSGLPSDRFFAERPEGSVSTLKIQRTQQEDSAVYLCARSFGVSALAQNIQYFGAGTRLSVL.

The rearrangement links TRBV7-6 to TRBJ2-4; D possibly uses TRBD1 or TRBD2 (5 bases each). The V end lost 0 bases, the J end lost 6 bases, and 9 bases lay between the germline ends. Germline V CDR1 and CDR2: SGHVS, FNYEAQ. The CDR3 has 14 amino acids. The CDR3: CASSLARAGNIQYF. The CDR3 nucleotides are TGTGCCAGCAGCTTAGCCAGGGCGGGAAACATTCAGTACTTC.

The rearrangement joins TRBV12-3 or TRBV12-4 to TRBJ1-2; D ambiguous. V lost 3 bases to trimming and J lost 3 bases, with 11 bases between them. The CDR3 length is 14 residues. The CDR3 loop reads CASSFRALYYGYTF. The DNA for the CDR3 is TGTGCCAGCAGTTTTAGGGCCCTCTACTATGGCTACACCTTC.

This clonotype was found a few times. This rearrangement joins TRBV7-9 to TRBJ1-2; D remains unclear. CDR3 size: 14 residues. Germline assignment: CDR1 SEHNR and CDR2 FQNEAQ (reference sequence). Trimming pared 1 base from V and 4 bases from J, leaving 10 bases between. DNA for the CDR3: TGTGCCAGCAGCTTAGATGTGGGTAGCTATGGCTACACCTTC. Translation: CASSLDVGSYGYTF.

The chain combines TRBV12-3 or TRBV12-4 with TRBJ1-2; D gene ambiguous. V was clipped by 8 bases and J by 2 bases, with 6 bases between them. CDR3 size: 11 residues. CDR3 sequence reads: CASYMNYGYTF. The CDR3 DNA sequence: TGTGCCAGCTATATGAACTATGGCTACACCTTC.